These 11 T cell receptor beta chains were sequenced from one sample in a study of T cells in Graves' hyperthyroidism and ophthalmopathy. TCR beta CDR3 sequences were amplified from RNA transcripts. First-round RT-PCR targeting the TCR CDR3 was performed with the HTBI primer set. In TCRdb, the multiplex PCR reads were re-called with MiXCR into one record per CDR3 protein. This table holds about 770,000 distinct CDR3 sequences, about 19% found once. Sequenced sample: blood. All receptors derive from a woman aged 50 to 65 with Graves' hyperthyroidism that later progressed to Graves' ophthalmopathy.

V usage is TRBV15 and J usage is TRBJ1-2; TRBD1 might be the D (5 bases). Germline V CDR1 and CDR2: LNHNV, YYDKDF (reference sequence). This CDR3 has 16 residues. V was shortened by 1 base and J by 3 bases, with 15 bases between the two germline ends. As DNA, the CDR3 is TGTGCCACCAGCAGAGTAACCACCGGGACGGACTATGGCTACACCTTC. It yields the protein CATSRVTTGTDYGYTF.

This clonotype was detected a few times. This chain connects TRBV29-1 to TRBJ2-1, with TRBD1 matching over 10 bases. With V trimmed by 0 bases and J by 4 bases, 6 bases remained unmatched. The length of the CDR3 is 16 residues. Germline V gene lookup returns CDR1 SQVTM and CDR2 ANQGSEA. The CDR3 DNA is TGCAGCGTTGAAGATTTTGGGACAGGGGTATACAATGAGCAGTTCTTC. Its protein is CSVEDFGTGVYNEQFF.

In its sample, this clonotype was seen many times. V usage is TRBV6-1 and J usage is TRBJ2-5; 9 bases are a match to TRBD1. The trim removed 2 bases at V and 7 bases at J, leaving 5 bases unmatched. Germline V gene sequence: CDR1 MNHNS, CDR2 SASEGT. The CDR3 is made up of 14 amino acids. CDR3 DNA: TGTGCCAGCAGTGAATGGGGACAGGGAGCGACCCAGTACTTC. It is translated as CASSEWGQGATQYF.

This clonotype was seen a handful of times. The chain couples TRBV6-1 to TRBJ2-6; 9 bases are a match to TRBD2. The germline gives CDR1 MNHNS, CDR2 SASEGT. J gave up 4 bases and V 5 bases, and 6 bases lay outside the gene matches. The CDR3 contains 16 residues. The CDR3 nucleotides are TGTGCCAGCAGTTTAGCGGGGGCGATGGGGGCCAACGTCCTGACTTTC. The encoded protein is CASSLAGAMGANVLTF.

This clonotype has a handful of counts. This chain connects TRBV4-1 to TRBJ2-1; 10 nucleotides match TRBD2. The CDR3 length is 20 residues. V trimming: 0 bases; J trimming: 1 base; junction bases outside the gene matches: 12. Germline-derived CDR1 and CDR2 are MGHRA and YSYEKL. CDR3 DNA sequence: TGCGCCAGCAGCCAAGATTGGCTAGCGGGGGACGGCACTTCCTACAATGAGCAGTTCTTC. It codes for CASSQDWLAGDGTSYNEQFF.

This clonotype came up a few times. V and J are TRBV2 and TRBJ1-1; tentatively, D is TRBD1 (5 bases). The CDR3 runs to 10 residues. Trimming pared 6 bases from V and 8 bases from J, leaving 7 bases between. CDR1 and CDR2 (germline): SNHLY, FYNNEI. CDR3 region: CASSGQEAFF. The DNA of the CDR3 is TGTGCCAGCAGCGGACAAGAAGCTTTCTTT.

This clonotype showed up many times. The J gene is TRBJ2-1, the V gene TRBV6-1, with 15 bases lining up with TRBD2. J was trimmed by 7 bases and V by 7 bases; bases with no gene match: 11. The CDR3 extends over 17 amino acids. Germline CDR1 is MNHNS and CDR2 is SASEGT. The CDR3 DNA reads TGTGCCAGCAAATATAGGACTAGCGGGGGGGAGGGTAATGAGCAGTTCTTC. It codes for CASKYRTSGGEGNEQFF.

The rearrangement joins TRBV4-1 to TRBJ2-1, with a possible D match to TRBD1 (6 bases). CDR1 is MGHRA and CDR2 is YSYEKL in the germline V gene. The CDR3 spans 17 residues. Trimming removed 4 bases from V and 0 bases from J, with 16 bases in between. CDR3 region: CASSPQLGTSSYNEQFF. The CDR3 nucleotides read TGCGCCAGCAGCCCTCAATTGGGGACATCCTCCTACAATGAGCAGTTCTTC.

This clonotype came up many times. The chain recombines TRBV30 with TRBJ1-2; D perhaps matches TRBD1 (5 bases). The CDR3 covers 14 residues. Germline V lookup: CDR1 GTSNPN, CDR2 SVGIG (reference sequence). Trimming removed 5 bases from V and 3 bases from J, with 16 bases in between. CDR3 in amino acids: CAWDRDGRDYGYTF. CDR3 sequence (DNA): TGTGCCTGGGATCGGGACGGTCGAGACTATGGCTACACCTTC.

The J gene is TRBJ2-7, the V gene TRBV5-6; D remains unclear. The CDR3 contains 15 residues. Germline lookup yields CDR1 SGHDT and CDR2 YYEEEE. Trimming shortened V by 0 bases and J by 2 bases, and 12 bases separated the two germline ends. CDR3 in amino acids: CASSLVFARPYEQYF. CDR3 DNA: TGTGCCAGCAGCTTGGTCTTCGCAAGACCCTACGAGCAGTACTTC.

Ten or more counts support this clonotype. The chain combines TRBV7-3 with TRBJ2-7; 8 bases match TRBD2. The V segment lost 1 base and the J segment 2 bases; nucleotides outside the gene matches: 1. This CDR3 is built from 14 residues. Germline assignment: CDR1 SGHTA and CDR2 FQGTGA. The CDR3 reads CASSLSGGTYEQYF. For the CDR3, the DNA is TGTGCCAGCAGCTTAAGCGGGGGGACCTACGAGCAGTACTTC.